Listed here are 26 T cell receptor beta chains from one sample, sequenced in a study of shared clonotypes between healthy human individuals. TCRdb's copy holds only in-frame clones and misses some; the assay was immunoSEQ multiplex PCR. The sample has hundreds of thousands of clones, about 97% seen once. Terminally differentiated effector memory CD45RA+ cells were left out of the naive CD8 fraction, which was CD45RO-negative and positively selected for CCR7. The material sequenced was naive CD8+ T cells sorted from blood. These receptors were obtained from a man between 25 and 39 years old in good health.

CDR3 DNA: TGTGCCAGCATGGAGAACAGGGATGCCGGGGAGCTGTTTTTT. This sequence encodes CASMENRDAGELFF. This chain links TRBV25-1 with TRBJ2-2; a possible D gene is TRBD1 (6 bases). The V end was cut by 7 bases, the J end by 6 bases, with 15 bases between. CDR3 length: 14 residues. CDR1 and CDR2 (germline): MGHDK, SYGVNS.

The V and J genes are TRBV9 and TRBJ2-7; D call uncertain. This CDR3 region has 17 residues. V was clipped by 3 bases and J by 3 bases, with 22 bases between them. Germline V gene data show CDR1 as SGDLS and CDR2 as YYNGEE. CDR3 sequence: CASSETSATSPLYEQYF. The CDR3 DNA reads TGTGCCAGCAGCGAGACCTCCGCCACCTCACCCCTCTACGAGCAGTACTTC.

The CDR3 coding sequence is TGCGCCAGCAGCCTACTCGGGGCGCAGACTGAAGCTTTCTTT. Amino acids: CASSLLGAQTEAFF. The rearrangement uses TRBV4-1 and TRBJ1-1; a weak D match, TRBD1 (5 bases). The germline V and J ends were trimmed by 4 bases and 5 bases, with 14 bases remaining between them. Germline V CDR1 and CDR2: MGHRA, YSYEKL. The CDR3 extends over 14 amino acids.

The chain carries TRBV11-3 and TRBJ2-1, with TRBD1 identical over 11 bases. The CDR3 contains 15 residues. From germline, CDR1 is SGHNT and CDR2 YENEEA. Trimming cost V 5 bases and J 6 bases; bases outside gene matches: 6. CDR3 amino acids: CASSPDRGQVNEQFF. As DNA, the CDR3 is TGTGCCAGCAGCCCGGACAGGGGGCAGGTCAATGAGCAGTTCTTC.

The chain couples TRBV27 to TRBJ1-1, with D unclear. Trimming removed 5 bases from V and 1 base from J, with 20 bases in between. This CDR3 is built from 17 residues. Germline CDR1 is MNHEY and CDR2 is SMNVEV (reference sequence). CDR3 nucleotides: TGTGCCAGCAGTCCCAATAGGGCCCTTAGGAAGAACACTGAAGCTTTCTTT. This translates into CASSPNRALRKNTEAFF.

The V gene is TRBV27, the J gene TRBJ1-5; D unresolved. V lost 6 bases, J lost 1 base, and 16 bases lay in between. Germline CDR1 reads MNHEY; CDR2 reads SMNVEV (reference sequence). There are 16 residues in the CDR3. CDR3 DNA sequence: TGTGCCAGCAGCGACCGGGAGGCCGTGAGCAATCAGCCCCAGCATTTT. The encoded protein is CASSDREAVSNQPQHF.

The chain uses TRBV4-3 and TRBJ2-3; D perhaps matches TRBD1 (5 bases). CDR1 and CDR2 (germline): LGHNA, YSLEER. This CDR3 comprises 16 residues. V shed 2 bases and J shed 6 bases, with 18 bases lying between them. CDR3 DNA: TGCGCCAGCAGCCAACATGACAGTTCCCTCTTGGATACGCAGTATTTT. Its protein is CASSQHDSSLLDTQYF.

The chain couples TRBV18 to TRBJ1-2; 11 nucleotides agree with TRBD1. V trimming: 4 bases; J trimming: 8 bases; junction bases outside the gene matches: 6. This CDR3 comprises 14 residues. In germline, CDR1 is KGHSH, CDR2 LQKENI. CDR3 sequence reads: CASSLGQGAEGYTF. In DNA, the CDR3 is TGTGCCAGCTCACTCGGACAGGGGGCAGAGGGCTACACCTTC.

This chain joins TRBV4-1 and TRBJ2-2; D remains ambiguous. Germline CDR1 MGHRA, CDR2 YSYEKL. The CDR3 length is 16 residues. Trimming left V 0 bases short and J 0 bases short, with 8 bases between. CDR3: CASSQEGTTNTGELFF. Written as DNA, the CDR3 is TGCGCCAGCAGCCAAGAGGGAACAACGAACACCGGGGAGCTGTTTTTT.

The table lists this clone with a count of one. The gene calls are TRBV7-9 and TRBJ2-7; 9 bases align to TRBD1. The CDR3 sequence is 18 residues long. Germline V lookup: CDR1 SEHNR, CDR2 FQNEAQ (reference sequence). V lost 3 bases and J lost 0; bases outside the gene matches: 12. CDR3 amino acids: CASSFRERGTGSSYEQYF. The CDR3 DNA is TGTGCCAGCAGCTTCCGCGAACGGGGGACAGGGAGCTCCTACGAGCAGTACTTC.

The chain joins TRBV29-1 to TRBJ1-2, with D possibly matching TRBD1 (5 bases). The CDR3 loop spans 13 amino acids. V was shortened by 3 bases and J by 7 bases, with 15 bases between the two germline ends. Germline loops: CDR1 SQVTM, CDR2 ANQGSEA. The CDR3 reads CSVDGEGDFGYTF. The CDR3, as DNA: TGCAGCGTTGACGGAGAAGGGGATTTTGGCTACACCTTC.

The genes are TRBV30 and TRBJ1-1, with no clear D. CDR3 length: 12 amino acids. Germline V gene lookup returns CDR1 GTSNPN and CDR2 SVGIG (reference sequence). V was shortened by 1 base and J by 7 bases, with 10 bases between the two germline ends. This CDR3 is CAWSDTLDEAFF. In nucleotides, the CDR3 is TGTGCCTGGAGTGATACCTTGGATGAAGCTTTCTTT.

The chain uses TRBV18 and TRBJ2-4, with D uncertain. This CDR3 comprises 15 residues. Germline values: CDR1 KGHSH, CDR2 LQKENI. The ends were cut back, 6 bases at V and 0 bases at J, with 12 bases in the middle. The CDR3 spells CASSHPALAKNIQYF. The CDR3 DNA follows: TGTGCCAGCTCCCACCCGGCCCTAGCCAAAAACATTCAGTACTTC.

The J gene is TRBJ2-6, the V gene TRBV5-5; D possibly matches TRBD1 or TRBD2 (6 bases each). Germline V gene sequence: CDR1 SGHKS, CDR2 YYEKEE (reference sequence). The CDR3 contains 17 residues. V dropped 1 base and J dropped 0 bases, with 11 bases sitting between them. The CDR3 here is CASSLTGAVSGANVLTF. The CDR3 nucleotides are TGTGCCAGCAGCTTGACGGGGGCTGTCTCTGGGGCCAACGTCCTGACTTTC.

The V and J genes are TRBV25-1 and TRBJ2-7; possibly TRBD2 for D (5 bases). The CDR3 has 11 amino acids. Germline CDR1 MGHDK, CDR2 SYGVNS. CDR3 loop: CAHSSGYEQYF. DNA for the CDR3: TGTGCTCATTCAAGCGGTTACGAGCAGTACTTC.

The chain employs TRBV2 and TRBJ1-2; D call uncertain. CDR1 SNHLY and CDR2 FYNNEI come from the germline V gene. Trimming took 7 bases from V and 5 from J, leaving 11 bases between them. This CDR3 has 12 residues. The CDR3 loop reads CASTGRRYGYTF. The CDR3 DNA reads TGTGCCAGCACCGGGCGGAGGTATGGCTACACCTTC.

Here the CDR3 DNA reads TGTGCCAGCAGTACGACGGGAGGAGGTGTGAACACCGGGGAGCTGTTTTTT. Its translation is CASSTTGGGVNTGELFF. V is TRBV27 and J is TRBJ2-2, with 7 bases identical to TRBD2. Germline V CDR1 and CDR2: MNHEY, SMNVEV (reference sequence). The ends lost 5 bases at V and 1 base at J; junction bases unmatched: 10. The CDR3 spans 17 residues.

CDR3 sequence: CASSLWEGREAFF. The CDR3 DNA is TGTGCCAGCAGCTTGTGGGAAGGCAGGGAAGCTTTCTTT. V usage is TRBV5-4 and J usage is TRBJ1-1; no definite D call. The CDR3 is made up of 13 amino acids. Trimming removed 1 base from V and 8 bases from J, with 12 bases in between. Germline V gene sequence: CDR1 SGHNT, CDR2 YYREEE (reference sequence).

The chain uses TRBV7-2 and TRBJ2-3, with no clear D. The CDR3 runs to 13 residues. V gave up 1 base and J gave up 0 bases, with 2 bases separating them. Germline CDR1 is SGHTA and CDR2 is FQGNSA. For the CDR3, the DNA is TGTGCCAGCAGCTTAGAAAGCACAGATACGCAGTATTTT. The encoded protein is CASSLESTDTQYF. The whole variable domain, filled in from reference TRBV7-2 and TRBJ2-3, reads GAGVSQSPSNKVTEKGKDVELRCDPISGHTALYWYRQSLGQGLEFLIYFQGNSAPDKSGLPSDRFSAERTGGSVSTLTIQRTQQEDSAVYLCASSLESTDTQYFGPGTRLTVL.

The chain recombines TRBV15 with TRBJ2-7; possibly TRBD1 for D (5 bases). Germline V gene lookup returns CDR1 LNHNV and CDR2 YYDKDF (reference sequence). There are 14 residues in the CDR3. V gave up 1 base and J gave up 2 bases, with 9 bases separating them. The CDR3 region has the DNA TGTGCCACCAGCAGAGGCAGGGCTACCTACGAGCAGTACTTC. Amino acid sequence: CATSRGRATYEQYF.

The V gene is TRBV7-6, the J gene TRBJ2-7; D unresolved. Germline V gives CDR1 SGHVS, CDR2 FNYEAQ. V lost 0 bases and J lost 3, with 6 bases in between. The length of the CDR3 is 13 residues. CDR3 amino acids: CASSLAVSYEQYF. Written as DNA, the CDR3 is TGTGCCAGCAGCTTAGCGGTTAGCTACGAGCAGTACTTC.

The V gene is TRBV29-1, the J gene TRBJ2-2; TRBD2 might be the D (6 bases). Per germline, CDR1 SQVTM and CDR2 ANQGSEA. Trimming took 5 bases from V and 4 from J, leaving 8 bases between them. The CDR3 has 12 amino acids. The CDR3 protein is CSVSSATGELFF. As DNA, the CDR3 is TGCAGCGTTTCTAGCGCCACCGGGGAGCTGTTTTTT.

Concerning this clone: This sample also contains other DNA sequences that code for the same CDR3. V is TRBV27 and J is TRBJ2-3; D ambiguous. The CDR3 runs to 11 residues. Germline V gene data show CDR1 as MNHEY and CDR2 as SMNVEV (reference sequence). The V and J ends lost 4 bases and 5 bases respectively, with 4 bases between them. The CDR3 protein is CASSSEDTQYF. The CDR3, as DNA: TGTGCCAGCAGTTCGGAAGATACGCAGTATTTT.

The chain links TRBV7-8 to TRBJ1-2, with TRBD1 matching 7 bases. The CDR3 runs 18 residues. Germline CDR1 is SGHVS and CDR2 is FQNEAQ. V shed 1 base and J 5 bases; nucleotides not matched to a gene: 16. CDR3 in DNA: TGTGCCAGCAGCTTAGAGCGGACAGGCCACTTTTCGCTTTATGGCTACACCTTC. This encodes CASSLERTGHFSLYGYTF.

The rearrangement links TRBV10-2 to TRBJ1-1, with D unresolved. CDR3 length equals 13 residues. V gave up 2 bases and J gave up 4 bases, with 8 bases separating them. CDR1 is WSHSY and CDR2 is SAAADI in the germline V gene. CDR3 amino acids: CASSEGWGTEAFF. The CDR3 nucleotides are TGCGCCAGCAGTGAGGGGTGGGGCACTGAAGCTTTCTTT.

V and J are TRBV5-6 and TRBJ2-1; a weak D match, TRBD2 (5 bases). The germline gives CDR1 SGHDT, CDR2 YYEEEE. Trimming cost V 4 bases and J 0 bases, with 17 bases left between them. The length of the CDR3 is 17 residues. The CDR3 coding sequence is TGTGCCAGCAGCCGCAACGGGGATGGTCACTCCTACAATGAGCAGTTCTTC. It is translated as CASSRNGDGHSYNEQFF.